Listed below are T cell receptor beta chains from one sample, sequenced in a study of brain T cells in children with intractable seizures. The protocol was immunoSEQ multiplex PCR, while the TCRdb copy is restricted to in-frame clones and leaves out a portion. The table records about 76,000 clones, about 93% of them present only once. The source material was peripheral blood, sampled at surgery. These receptors were collected from a boy under two years old with tuberous sclerosis and intractable seizures. Each CDR3 is given with its conserved first and last residue. Each record gives: V gene, D gene, clone size, J gene, CDR3 DNA, CDR3 protein. A D gene is named only where the DNA matches it firmly. The size field is filled for only some rows; it gives once, few, many or a size class.

>TRBV30|-|-|TRBJ2-3
TGTGCCTGGAGTACCCTCGCGGGGGCCTCGGATACGCAGTATTTT
CAWSTLAGASDTQYF
>TRBV7-3|-|-|TRBJ1-6
TGTGCCAGCAGCTTCAGTTCCGAGGGTTCACCCCTCCACTTT
CASSFSSEGSPLHF
>TRBV4-1|-|-|TRBJ2-3
TGCGCCAGCAGCCAAGTTGAGGGAGAAGCAGATACGCAGTATTTT
CASSQVEGEADTQYF
>TRBV10-1|TRBD2|-|TRBJ2-1
TGCGCCAGCAGCCTCGGGGGGACCCACAATGAGCAGTTCTTC
CASSLGGTHNEQFF
>TRBV5-1|TRBD2|-|TRBJ2-1
TGCGCCAGCAGCTACGGGACTAGCGGGAGGCCGGGGTACAATGAGCAGTTCTTC
CASSYGTSGRPGYNEQFF
>TRBV19|-|-|TRBJ1-2
TGTGCCAGTATCCCGGACAGCCGACTCCGAAACTATGGCTACACCTTC
CASIPDSRLRNYGYTF
>TRBV5-6|-|-|TRBJ2-1
TGTGCCAGCAGCACCGGGACTCTCAATGAGCAGTTCTTC
CASSTGTLNEQFF
>TRBV27|TRBD1|-|TRBJ2-7
TGTGCCAGCAGGCCATCCGGGACAGGGTTAAGGCTGAGGGGCTACGAGCAGTACTTC
CASRPSGTGLRLRGYEQYF
>TRBV9|TRBD2|-|TRBJ2-7
TGTGCCAGCAGCGAGGGGCCGGGACTAGCCTACGAGCAGTACTTC
CASSEGPGLAYEQYF
>TRBV28|TRBD1|-|TRBJ2-1
TGTGCCAGCAGCCAAACCCATCTACAGGGGGCTGGGGATGAGCAGTTCTTC
CASSQTHLQGAGDEQFF
>TRBV12-3/TRBV12-4|-|-|TRBJ2-7
TGTGCCAGCAGTTTACAAACCTACGAGCAGTACTTC
CASSLQTYEQYF
>TRBV5-1|TRBD2|once|TRBJ2-3
TGCGCCAGCAGCTTGTATGCTGGGGGGGACACAGATACGCAGTATTTT
CASSLYAGGDTDTQYF
>TRBV19|-|-|TRBJ2-4
TGTGCCAGTAGTTTGACCCTCTTCGACATTCAGTACTTC
CASSLTLFDIQYF
>TRBV28|TRBD1|-|TRBJ2-1
TGTGCCAGCAGTTTACCTGAGGACAGGGGACATTACAATGAGCAGTTCTTC
CASSLPEDRGHYNEQFF
>TRBV24-1|TRBD1|-|TRBJ1-5
TGTGCCACCAGTACAACCCACAGGGGTAGCAATCAGCCCCAGCATTTT
CATSTTHRGSNQPQHF
>TRBV15|-|-|TRBJ2-5
TGTGCCACCAGCAGAGTGGGGGGCGTCCAAGAGACCCAGTACTTC
CATSRVGGVQETQYF
>TRBV3-1/TRBV3-2|-|-|TRBJ2-1
TGTGCCAGCAGGGGGGGTTCCTACAATGAGCAGTTCTTC
CASRGGSYNEQFF
>TRBV19|TRBD2|-|TRBJ2-5
TGTGCCAGTAGTATAGGGACTAGCGGATCGGAGACCCAGTACTTC
CASSIGTSGSETQYF
>TRBV6-5|-|-|TRBJ1-3
TGTGCCAGCAGGGTCGCGCGGGGCTCTGGAAACACCATATATTTT
CASRVARGSGNTIYF
>TRBV7-9|-|-|TRBJ1-2
TGTGCCAGCAGCTTAGATTCGGGGGGCTATGGCTACACCTTC
CASSLDSGGYGYTF
>TRBV7-9|-|once|TRBJ1-3
TGTGCCAGCAGCTTAGAGGGCTCTGGAAACACCATATATTTT
CASSLEGSGNTIYF
>TRBV7-6|-|-|TRBJ2-1
TGTGCCAGCAGCTCAAGCACCCGGCCGGCGGGCCATGGGAATGAGCAGTTCTTC
CASSSSTRPAGHGNEQFF
>TRBV30|TRBD2|once|TRBJ2-1
TGTGCCTTTGCCGGGACTAGCGATTACAATGAGCAGTTCTTC
CAFAGTSDYNEQFF
>TRBV5-6|-|-|TRBJ2-1
TGTGCCAGCATGGTCAGCATCCTGCGAGGTGAGCAGTTCTTC
CASMVSILRGEQFF
>TRBV7-3|-|few|TRBJ2-7
TGTGCCAGCAGCTTGATTAGCGGACCCTACGAGCAGTACTTC
CASSLISGPYEQYF
>TRBV19|-|-|TRBJ1-3
TGTGCCAGTAGTACACAGGGCCCTCCCGGAAACACCATATATTTT
CASSTQGPPGNTIYF
>TRBV5-1|TRBD2|-|TRBJ2-3
TGCGCCAGCAGCTTGCCTGATAGCGGGAGCGACACAGATACGCAGTATTTT
CASSLPDSGSDTDTQYF
>TRBV21-1|-|once|TRBJ2-1
TGTGCCAGCACAGAGGGAGGCGGGTCCTACAATGAGCAGTTCTTC
CASTEGGGSYNEQFF
>TRBV7-8|-|-|TRBJ1-1
TGTGCCAGCAGCTTAGCGCTGACAGGAGAGCTCATGAACACTGAAGCTTTCTTT
CASSLALTGELMNTEAFF
>TRBV19|TRBD1|-|TRBJ2-2
TGTGCCAGTAATCAGGGGGCGGTTTGGACCGACGGGGAGCTGTTTTTT
CASNQGAVWTDGELFF
>TRBV5-1|TRBD2|-|TRBJ2-1
TGCGCCAGCAGCTCACTAGCGGGGACACTAAGCTCCTACAATGAGCAGTTCTTC
CASSSLAGTLSSYNEQFF
>TRBV2|-|-|TRBJ1-3
TGTGCCAGCGTGTGGGGAAACAGGCCCCCAGGAAACACCATATATTTT
CASVWGNRPPGNTIYF
>TRBV3-1/TRBV3-2|-|once|TRBJ2-7
TGTGCCAGCAGCCAGGGGAATATAGAGCAGTACTTC
CASSQGNIEQYF
>TRBV30|-|once|TRBJ1-3
TGTGCCTGGACAGGAGGAAACACCATATATTTT
CAWTGGNTIYF
>TRBV4-1|-|-|TRBJ1-5
TGCGCCAGCACCACAAGGGAAGGGTCGCCCCAGCATTTT
CASTTREGSPQHF
>TRBV6-1|-|-|TRBJ1-1
TGTGCCAGCAGTGAATTACATCTGAACACTGAAGCTTTCTTT
CASSELHLNTEAFF